These 14 T cell receptor beta chains came from one sample sequenced in a study of CXCR3-negative and CXCR3-positive naive CD8 T cells. The study's findings and limits: Hydrophobicity was higher for TRB CDR3s found in CXCR3-positive naive cells than in CXCR3-negative naive cells.

5' RACE with UMI labels generated the TRB cDNA libraries. TCRdb re-called the 5' RACE reads, yielding one record per CDR3 amino acid sequence without DNA. In all, the sample yields about 150,000 distinct CDR3 sequences. The antigens for these receptors are not known. The sequenced sample was naive CXCR3+ CD8+ T cells from blood. Specified subset: CD45RO-CCR7+CD27+CD95- naive CD8+ T cells expressing CXCR3 (TNR3+). These receptors all come from a human donor in good health. Some clones in this sample may be carry-over from other donors' samples.

The chain is built from TRBV3-1 and TRBJ2-1; TCRdb calls TRBD1, which cannot be checked without DNA. CDR3 length equals 16 residues. Germline CDR1 and CDR2: LGHDT and YNNKEL (reference sequence). Here the CDR3 reads CASSQTGTYAYNEQFF.

The chain joins TRBV20-1 to TRBJ1-2. Germline V CDR1 and CDR2: DFQATT, SNEGSKA (reference sequence). The CDR3 totals 13 residues. This CDR3 reads CSARDLNLYGYTF.

This sequence joins TRBV7-9 and TRBJ1-2; as DNA is missing, the TRBD1 call by TCRdb cannot be tested. This CDR3 has 15 residues. The germline gives CDR1 SEHNR, CDR2 FQNEAQ (reference sequence). CDR3 region: CASSLAPGTTYGYTF.

This CDR3 reads CASSYADQETQYF. The chain uses TRBV7-9 and TRBJ2-5. Looked up from germline, CDR1 is SEHNR and CDR2 is FQNEAQ (reference sequence). This CDR3 is 13 amino acids long.

V is TRBV28 and J is TRBJ1-2; as DNA is missing, the TRBD1 call by TCRdb cannot be tested. CDR3 length equals 13 residues. Germline CDR1 and CDR2: MDHEN and SYDVKM. The CDR3 sequence is CASSFRQAYGYTF.

The V gene is TRBV27, the J gene TRBJ2-7. The CDR3 runs 13 residues. Looked up from germline, CDR1 is MNHEY and CDR2 is SMNVEV (reference sequence). The CDR3 sequence: CASSFRASYEQYF.

This chain connects TRBV21-1 to TRBJ1-2; TCRdb outputs TRBD1, but without DNA this stays unchecked. TRBV21-1 is an annotated pseudogene. CDR3 size: 14 residues. This chain's CDR3 is CASSKVPGFYGYTF.

The rearrangement links TRBV25-1 to TRBJ2-1. Germline V lookup: CDR1 MGHDK, CDR2 SYGVNS. The CDR3 has 13 residues. CDR3 protein: CASADTAYNEQFF.

The chain couples TRBV15 to TRBJ2-5; there is no DNA to check the TCRdb D call of TRBD1. CDR3 length: 13 amino acids. From germline, CDR1 is LNHNV and CDR2 YYDKDF (reference sequence). The CDR3 loop reads CATSNPGGHEQFF.

The chain couples TRBV7-6 to TRBJ2-1; TCRdb proposes TRBD2, but this gene call is untestable without DNA. The germline V gene has CDR1 SGHVS and CDR2 FNYEAQ. This CDR3 contains 14 residues. The CDR3 here is CASSFGPAGNEQFF.

The genes are TRBV12-3 or TRBV12-4 and TRBJ2-5; TCRdb's D gene call, TRBD1, goes unchecked for lack of DNA. The CDR3 totals 19 residues. The CDR3 here is CASSLYGFSVDSFLETQYF.

The genes are TRBV12-3 or TRBV12-4 and TRBJ1-1; TCRdb returns TRBD1, unconfirmable since there is no DNA. This CDR3 is 13 amino acids long. This chain's CDR3 is CASTYPGDTEAFF.

The rearrangement joins TRBV4-2 to TRBJ1-1. The germline V gene has CDR1 LGHNA and CDR2 YNFKEQ. This CDR3 has 14 amino acids. The CDR3 loop reads CASSQAGLNTEAFF.

The chain has TRBV28 and TRBJ2-7; lacking DNA, the TRBD2 call made by TCRdb goes unchecked. Germline-derived CDR1 and CDR2 are MDHEN and SYDVKM. The CDR3 contains 14 residues. The CDR3 here is CASSFPGLLYEQYF. Based on the CDR3 plus reference TRBV28 and TRBJ2-7, the full variable domain is DVKVTQSSRYLVKRTGEKVFLECVQDMDHENMFWYRQDPGLGLRLIYFSYDVKMKEKGDIPEGYSVSREKKERFSLILESASTNQTSMYLCASSFPGLLYEQYFGPGTRLTVT.